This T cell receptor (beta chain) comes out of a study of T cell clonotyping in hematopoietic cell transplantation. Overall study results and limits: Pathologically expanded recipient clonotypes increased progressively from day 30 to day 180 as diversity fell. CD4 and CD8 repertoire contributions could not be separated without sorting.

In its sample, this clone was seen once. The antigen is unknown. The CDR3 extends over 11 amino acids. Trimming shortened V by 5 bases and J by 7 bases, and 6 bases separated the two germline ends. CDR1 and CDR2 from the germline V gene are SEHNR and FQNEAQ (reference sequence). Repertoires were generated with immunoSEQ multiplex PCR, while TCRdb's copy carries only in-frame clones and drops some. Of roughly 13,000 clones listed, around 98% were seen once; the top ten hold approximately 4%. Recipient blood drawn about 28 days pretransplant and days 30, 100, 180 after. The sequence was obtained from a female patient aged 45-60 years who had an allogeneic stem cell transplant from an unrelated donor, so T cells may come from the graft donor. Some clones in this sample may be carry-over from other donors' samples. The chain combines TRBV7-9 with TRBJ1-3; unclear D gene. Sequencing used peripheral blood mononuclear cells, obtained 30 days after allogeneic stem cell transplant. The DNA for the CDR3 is TGTGCCAGCAGCCTACAGAACACCATATATTTT. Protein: CASSLQNTIYF. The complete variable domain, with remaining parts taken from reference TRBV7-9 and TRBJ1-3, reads DTGVSQNPRHKITKRGQNVTFRCDPISEHNRLYWYRQTLGQGPEFLTYFQNEAQLEKSRLLSDRFSAERPKGSFSTLEIQRTEQGDSAMYLCASSLQNTIYFGEGSWLTVV.